This T cell receptor beta chain originates from a study of OX40 agonist ivuxolimab in advanced cancers. Across the study: Patients received ivuxolimab, an agonistic anti-OX40 (CD134) antibody. Participants averaged around 60 years of age (range roughly 23 to 85) and were around 80% male.

Points on this clone: Its antigen is not known.

Assay: immunoSEQ multiplex PCR; the TCRdb copy retains only in-frame clones and omits some. The sample lists roughly 76,000 clones, approximately 83% occurring once. Trimming shortened V by 3 bases and J by 3 bases, and 7 bases separated the two germline ends. The CDR3 consists of 13 residues. The germline CDR1 and CDR2 sequences are LNHDA and SQIVND (reference sequence). Whole-study results and caveats: Relative to CD4+, CD8+ T cells held more expanded clones on average.

This receptor was taken from an adult with an advanced solid tumor such as melanoma, head and neck, liver or kidney cancer. Material: CD4+ or CD8+ T cells sorted from blood, obtained in a trial of the OX40 agonist ivuxolimab. V usage is TRBV19 and J usage is TRBJ2-3; D is unresolved. The CDR3 coding sequence is TGTGCCAGTAGTATGGTACAAACAGATACGCAGTATTTT. Its protein is CASSMVQTDTQYF. The complete variable domain, with remaining parts taken from reference TRBV19 and TRBJ2-3, reads DGGITQSPKYLFRKEGQNVTLSCEQNLNHDAMYWYRQDPGQGLRLIYYSQIVNDFQKGDIAEGYSVSREKKESFPLTVTSAQKNPTAFYLCASSMVQTDTQYFGPGTRLTVL.